This T cell receptor (beta chain) emerged from a study of CD8 T cells in ankylosing spondylitis. Findings and caveats of the study: Clones that were linked to disease were CD8+ and were relatively rare in peripheral blood. Typical of ankylosing spondylitis blood, it appeared, was a TCR beta motif of eight highly homologous variants. The clones that were linked to disease were reported to be significantly enriched in matched synovial fluid samples from ankylosing spondylitis patients.

A word on this clonotype: Its specificity is not known.

Using quantitative 5'-RACE with molecular barcodes, the authors made TCR beta libraries. TCRdb passed the 5' RACE reads through MiXCR, listing each CDR3 protein once. Among 700,000 or so distinct CDR3 sequences listed, roughly 19% were seen once. V gave up 7 bases and J gave up 1 base; unmatched junction bases: 4. The CDR3 spans 15 residues. Germline CDR1 LNHDA, CDR2 SQIVND (reference sequence). The receptor was derived from a male donor with ankylosing spondylitis. V usage is TRBV19 and J usage is TRBJ1-5, with 10 bases lining up with TRBD1. The source material was blood, either unsorted or a sorted T cell fraction (not recorded which). In nucleotides, the CDR3 is TGTGCCAGTATAGGACAGGGGGTAAGCAATCAGCCCCAGCATTTT. It yields the protein CASIGQGVSNQPQHF.